Sequencing of this T cell receptor beta chain was carried out in a study of long-term antiretroviral therapy in people with HIV. On the study more broadly: The oldest specimens predate the 2015 immediate-ART recommendation by about a decade.

immunoSEQ v3.0 was run at survey level. The assay was immunoSEQ multiplex PCR, and TCRdb's table has in-frame clones only and misses some. The table includes about 25,000 clones, 80% to 90% detected once. Comments on this clone: Its antigen is unknown.

At least one PBMC sample before ART and at least two after were required. Each specimen consisted of roughly 0.9-10 million cryopreserved PBMC prior to extraction of DNA. V lost 2 bases and J 2 bases, leaving 4 bases between the germline ends. The CDR3 contains 13 residues. CDR1 and CDR2 from the germline V gene are MNHNS and SASEGT. General study findings and limits: Clones expanded before ART dominated the repertoire at all time points.

The receptor's source is a man in his late teens or twenties with HIV. Material: unsorted PBMCs, obtained 3 years after starting antiretroviral therapy. This chain uses TRBV6-1 with TRBJ2-1; D is unclear. The CDR3 region is CASSERAYNEQFF. The DNA of the CDR3 is TGTGCCAGCAGTGAACGGGCCTACAATGAGCAGTTCTTC.